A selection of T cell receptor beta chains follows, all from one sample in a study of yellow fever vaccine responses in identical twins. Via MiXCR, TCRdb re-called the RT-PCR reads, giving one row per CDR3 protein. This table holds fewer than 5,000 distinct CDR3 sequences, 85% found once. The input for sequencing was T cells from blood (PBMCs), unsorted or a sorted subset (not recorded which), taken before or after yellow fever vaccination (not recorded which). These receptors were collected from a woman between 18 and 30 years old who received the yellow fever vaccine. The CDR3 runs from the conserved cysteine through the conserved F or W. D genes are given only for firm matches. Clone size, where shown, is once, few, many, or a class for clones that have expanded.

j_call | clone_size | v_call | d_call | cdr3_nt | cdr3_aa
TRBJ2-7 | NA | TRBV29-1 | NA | TGCAGCGTTTGGGGAGAGGACTCGGGGCAGTACTTC | CSVWGEDSGQYF
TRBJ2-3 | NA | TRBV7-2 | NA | TGTGCCAGCAGCTTAGCGAGTAGCGGTCCCCACACAGATACGCAGTATTTT | CASSLASSGPHTDTQYF
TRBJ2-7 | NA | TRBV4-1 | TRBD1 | TGCGCCAGCAGCCAGACAGGGTTGGAGCAGTACTTC | CASSQTGLEQYF
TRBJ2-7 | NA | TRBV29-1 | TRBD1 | TGCAGCGTTGCGGTGAGGGTTGACAGGGCCTACGAGCAGTACTTC | CSVAVRVDRAYEQYF
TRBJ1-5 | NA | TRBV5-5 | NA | TGTGCCAGCAGCTTAGGGTCCAGGGCCCAGCCCCAGCATTTT | CASSLGSRAQPQHF
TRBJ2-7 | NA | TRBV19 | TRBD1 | TGTGCCAGTAAGGGACAGACATCCTACGAGCAGTACTTC | CASKGQTSYEQYF
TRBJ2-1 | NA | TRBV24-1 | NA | TGTGCCACCAGTCTGGGGTTCAATGAGCAGTTCTTC | CATSLGFNEQFF
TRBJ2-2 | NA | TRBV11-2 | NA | TGTGCCAGCAGCCCTAGTCCCACTTCGAACACCGGGGAGCTGTTTTTT | CASSPSPTSNTGELFF
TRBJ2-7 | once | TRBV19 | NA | TGTGCCAGTAGTCCGCTGACAGGAGAACCTTACGAGCAGTACTTC | CASSPLTGEPYEQYF
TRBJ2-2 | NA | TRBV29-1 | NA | TGCAGCGCCCCCTTTCCCCCCAGCGGGGAGCTGTTTTTT | CSAPFPPSGELFF
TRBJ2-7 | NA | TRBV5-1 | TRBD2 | TGCGCCAGCAGCTTGCGTGAGACTAGCGGCTACTCCTACGAGCAGTACTTC | CASSLRETSGYSYEQYF
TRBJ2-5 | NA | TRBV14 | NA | TGTGCCAGCAGCCAAGGACACGAGACCCAGTACTTC | CASSQGHETQYF
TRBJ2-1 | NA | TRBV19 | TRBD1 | TGTGCCAGTAGTACAGCCGGGACAGGTAGCTCCTACAATGAGCAGTTCTTC | CASSTAGTGSSYNEQFF
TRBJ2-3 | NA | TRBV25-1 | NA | TGTGCCAGCAGTGAGGCCCGGATGGGTAACACAGATACGCAGTATTTT | CASSEARMGNTDTQYF
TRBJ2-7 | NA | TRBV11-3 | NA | TGTGCCAGCAGCTTTGGTCCTCGGAGCTCCTACGAGCAGTACTTC | CASSFGPRSSYEQYF
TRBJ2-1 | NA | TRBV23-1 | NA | TGCGCCAGCAGTCAATCGGGACCTCACTTCAATGAGCAGTTCTTC | CASSQSGPHFNEQFF
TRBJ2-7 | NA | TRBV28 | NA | TGTGCCAGCAGTCCCTGGGGACGGAACGAGCAGTACTTC | CASSPWGRNEQYF
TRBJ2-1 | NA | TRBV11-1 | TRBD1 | TGTGCCAGCAGCATGGGACAGGGGGCTGAAAATGAGCAGTTCTTC | CASSMGQGAENEQFF
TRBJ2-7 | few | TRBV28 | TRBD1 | TGTGCCAGCAGTATAGGACAGGGGTCCTCCTACGAGCAGTACTTC | CASSIGQGSSYEQYF
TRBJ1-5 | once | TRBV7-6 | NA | TGTGCCAGCAGCTTAGCCCCGGGGGTCCAGCCCCAGCATTTT | CASSLAPGVQPQHF
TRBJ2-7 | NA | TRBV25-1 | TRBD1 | TGTGCCAGCAGTGAAGCCGTGACAGGGATCGGCGAGCAGTACTTC | CASSEAVTGIGEQYF
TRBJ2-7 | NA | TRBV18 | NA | TGTGCCAGCTCACCACCGGGACAAGCTGAGCAGTACTTC | CASSPPGQAEQYF
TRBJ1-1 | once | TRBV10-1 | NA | TGCGCCAGCAGCACAGGCACTGAAGCTTTCTTT | CASSTGTEAFF